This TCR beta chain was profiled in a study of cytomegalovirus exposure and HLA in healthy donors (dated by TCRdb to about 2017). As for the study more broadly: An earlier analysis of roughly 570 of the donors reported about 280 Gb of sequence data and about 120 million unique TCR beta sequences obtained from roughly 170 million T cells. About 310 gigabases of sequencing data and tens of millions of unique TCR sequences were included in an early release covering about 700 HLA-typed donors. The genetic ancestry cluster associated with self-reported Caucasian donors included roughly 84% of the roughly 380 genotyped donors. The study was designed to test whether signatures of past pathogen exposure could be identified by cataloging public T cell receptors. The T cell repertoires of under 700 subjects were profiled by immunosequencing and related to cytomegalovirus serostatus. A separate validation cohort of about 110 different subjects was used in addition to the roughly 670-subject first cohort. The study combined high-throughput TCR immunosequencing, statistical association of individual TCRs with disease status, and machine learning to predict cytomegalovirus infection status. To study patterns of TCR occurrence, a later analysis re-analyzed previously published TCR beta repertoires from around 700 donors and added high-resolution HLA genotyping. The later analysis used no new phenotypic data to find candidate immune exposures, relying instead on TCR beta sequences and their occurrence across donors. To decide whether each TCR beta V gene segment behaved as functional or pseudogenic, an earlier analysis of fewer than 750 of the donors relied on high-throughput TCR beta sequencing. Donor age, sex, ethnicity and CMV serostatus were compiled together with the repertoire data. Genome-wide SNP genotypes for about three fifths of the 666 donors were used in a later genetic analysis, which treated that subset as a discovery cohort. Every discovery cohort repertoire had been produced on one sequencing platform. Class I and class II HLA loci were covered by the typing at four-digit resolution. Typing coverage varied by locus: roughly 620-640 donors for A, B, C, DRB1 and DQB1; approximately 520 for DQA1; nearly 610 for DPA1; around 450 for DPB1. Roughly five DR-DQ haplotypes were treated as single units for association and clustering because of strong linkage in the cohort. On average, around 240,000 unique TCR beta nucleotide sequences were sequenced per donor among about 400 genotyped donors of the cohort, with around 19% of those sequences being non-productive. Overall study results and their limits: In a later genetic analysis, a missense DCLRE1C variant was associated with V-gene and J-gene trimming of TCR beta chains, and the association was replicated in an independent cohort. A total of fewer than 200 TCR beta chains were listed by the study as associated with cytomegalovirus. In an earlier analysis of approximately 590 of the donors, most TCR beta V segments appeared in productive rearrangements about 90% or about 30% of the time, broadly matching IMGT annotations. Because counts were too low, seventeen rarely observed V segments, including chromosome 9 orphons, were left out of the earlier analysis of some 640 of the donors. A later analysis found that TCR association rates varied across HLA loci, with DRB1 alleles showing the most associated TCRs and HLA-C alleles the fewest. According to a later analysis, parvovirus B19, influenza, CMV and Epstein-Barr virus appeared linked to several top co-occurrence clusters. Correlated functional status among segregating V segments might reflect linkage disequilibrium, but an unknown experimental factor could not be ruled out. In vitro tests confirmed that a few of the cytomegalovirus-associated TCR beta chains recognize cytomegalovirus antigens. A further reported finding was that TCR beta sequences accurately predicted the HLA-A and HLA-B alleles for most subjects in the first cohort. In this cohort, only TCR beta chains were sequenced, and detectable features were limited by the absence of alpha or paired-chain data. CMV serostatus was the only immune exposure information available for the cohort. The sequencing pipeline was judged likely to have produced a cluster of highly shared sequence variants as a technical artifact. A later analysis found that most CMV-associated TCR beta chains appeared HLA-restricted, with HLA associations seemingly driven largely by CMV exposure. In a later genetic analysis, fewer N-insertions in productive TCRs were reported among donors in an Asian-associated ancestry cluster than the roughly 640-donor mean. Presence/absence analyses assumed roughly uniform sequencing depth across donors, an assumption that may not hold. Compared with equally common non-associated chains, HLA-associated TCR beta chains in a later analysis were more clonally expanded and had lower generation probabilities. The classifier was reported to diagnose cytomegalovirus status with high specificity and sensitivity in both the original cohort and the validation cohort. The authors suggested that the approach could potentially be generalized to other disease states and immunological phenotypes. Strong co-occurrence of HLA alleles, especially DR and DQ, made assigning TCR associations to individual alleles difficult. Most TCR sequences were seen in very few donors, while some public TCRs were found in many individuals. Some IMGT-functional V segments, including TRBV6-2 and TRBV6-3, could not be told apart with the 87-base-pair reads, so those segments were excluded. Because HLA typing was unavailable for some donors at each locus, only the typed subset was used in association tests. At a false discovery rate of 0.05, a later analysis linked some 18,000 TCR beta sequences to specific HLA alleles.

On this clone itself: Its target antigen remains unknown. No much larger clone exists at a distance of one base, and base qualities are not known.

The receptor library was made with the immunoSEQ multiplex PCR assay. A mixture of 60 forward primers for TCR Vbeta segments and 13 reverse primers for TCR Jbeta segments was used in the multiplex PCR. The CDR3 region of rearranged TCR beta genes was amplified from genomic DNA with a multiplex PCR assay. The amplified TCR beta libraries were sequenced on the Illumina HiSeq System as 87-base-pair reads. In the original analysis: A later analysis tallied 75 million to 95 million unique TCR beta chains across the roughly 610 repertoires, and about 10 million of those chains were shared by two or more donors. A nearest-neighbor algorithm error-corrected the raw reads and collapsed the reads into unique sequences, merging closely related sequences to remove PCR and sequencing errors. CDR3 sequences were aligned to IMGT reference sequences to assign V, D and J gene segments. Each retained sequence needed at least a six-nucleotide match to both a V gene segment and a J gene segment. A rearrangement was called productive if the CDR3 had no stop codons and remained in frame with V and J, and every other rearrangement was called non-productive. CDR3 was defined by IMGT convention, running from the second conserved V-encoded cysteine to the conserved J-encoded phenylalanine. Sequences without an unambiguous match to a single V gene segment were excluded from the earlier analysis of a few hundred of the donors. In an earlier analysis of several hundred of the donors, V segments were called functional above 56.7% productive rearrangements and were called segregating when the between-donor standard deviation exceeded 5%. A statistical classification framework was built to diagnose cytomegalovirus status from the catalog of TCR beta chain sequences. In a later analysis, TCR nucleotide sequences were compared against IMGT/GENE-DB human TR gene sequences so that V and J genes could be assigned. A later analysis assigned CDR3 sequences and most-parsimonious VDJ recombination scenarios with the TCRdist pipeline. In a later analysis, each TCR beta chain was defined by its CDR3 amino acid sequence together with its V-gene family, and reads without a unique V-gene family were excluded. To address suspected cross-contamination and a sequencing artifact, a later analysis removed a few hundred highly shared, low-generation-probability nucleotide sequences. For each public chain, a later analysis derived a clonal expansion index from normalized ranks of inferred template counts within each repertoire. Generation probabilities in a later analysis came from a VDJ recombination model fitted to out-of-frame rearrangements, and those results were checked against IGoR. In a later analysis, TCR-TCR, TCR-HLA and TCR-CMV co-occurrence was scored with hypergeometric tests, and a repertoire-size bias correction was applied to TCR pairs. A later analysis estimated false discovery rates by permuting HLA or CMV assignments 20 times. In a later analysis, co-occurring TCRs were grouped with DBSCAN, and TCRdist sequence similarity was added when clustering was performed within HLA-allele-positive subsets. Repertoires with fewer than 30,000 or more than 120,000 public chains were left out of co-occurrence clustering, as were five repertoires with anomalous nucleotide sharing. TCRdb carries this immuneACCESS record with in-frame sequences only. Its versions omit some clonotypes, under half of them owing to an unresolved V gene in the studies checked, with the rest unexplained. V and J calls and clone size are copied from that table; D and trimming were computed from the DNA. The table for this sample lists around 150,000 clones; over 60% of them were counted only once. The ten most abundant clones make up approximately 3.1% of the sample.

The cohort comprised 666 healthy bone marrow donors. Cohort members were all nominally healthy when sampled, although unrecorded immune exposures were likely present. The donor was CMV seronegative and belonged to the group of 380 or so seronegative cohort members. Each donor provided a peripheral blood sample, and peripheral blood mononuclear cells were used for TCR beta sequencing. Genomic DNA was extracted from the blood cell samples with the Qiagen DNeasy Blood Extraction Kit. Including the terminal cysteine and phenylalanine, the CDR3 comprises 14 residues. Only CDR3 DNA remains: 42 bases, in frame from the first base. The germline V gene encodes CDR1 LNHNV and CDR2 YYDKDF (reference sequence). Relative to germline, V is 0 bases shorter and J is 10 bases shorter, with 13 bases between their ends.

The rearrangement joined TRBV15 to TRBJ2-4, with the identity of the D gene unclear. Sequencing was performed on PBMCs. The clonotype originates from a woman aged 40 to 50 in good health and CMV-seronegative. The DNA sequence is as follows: TGTGCCACCAGCAGAGATCGCCAGGTTGAAATTCAGTACTTC. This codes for CATSRDRQVEIQYF.